The clone carrying this T cell receptor (beta chain) turned up a few times. What it recognizes is unknown. The authors drew about 9.5 milliliters of peripheral blood from each donor. Next came a second PCR, run for about 7 to 11 cycles, which used a sample-barcoded 5' primer along with a J-beta primer mix. Each of the cDNA molecules was tagged by a template-switch adaptor with 12 random nucleotides. TCRdb fed the 5' RACE reads into MiXCR, producing one record per CDR3 protein. This table has over 1.5 million distinct CDR3 sequences, 49% appearing once. The CDR3 totals 14 residues. Trimming took 3 bases from V and 4 from J, leaving 12 bases between them. The germline V gene has CDR1 MNHEY and CDR2 SMNVEV (reference sequence). The sample belongs to a study of blood T cells in healthy people across ages. Study findings and constraints: The long-lived group displayed more naive CD4+ cells, plus higher diversity, than the aged donors did. Expanded clonotype changes were possibly confounded by unknown donor CMV status.

The sequence was obtained from a woman between 40 and 55 years old in good health. The chain combines TRBV27 with TRBJ1-2, with D unresolved. Sequencing was carried out using blood. CDR3 sequence: CASSFNNARYGYTF. DNA of the CDR3: TGTGCCAGCAGTTTTAACAATGCTCGCTATGGCTACACCTTC.